This record covers a single TCR beta chain. Its antigen is still unknown. This sample is drawn from a study of cytotoxic CD8 clonotypes in ibrutinib-treated CLL. Trimming stripped 3 bases from V and 0 bases from J, with 9 bases between. CDR1 is LNHDA, CDR2 SQIVND, per germline (reference sequence). The CDR3 contains 15 residues. Overall study findings and caveats: Among the clonotypes, public ones were uncommon and contracted or held stable on treatment.

Clones were read by immunoSEQ multiplex PCR, and TCRdb kept only the in-frame ones, dropping some. This table holds about 250,000 clones, around 70% found once. The starting material was PBMCs, obtained after 24 months of ibrutinib treatment. This chain joins TRBV19 and TRBJ1-5; maybe TRBD1 (5 bases). This clonotype originated in a human donor with chronic lymphocytic leukemia. CDR3 sequence (DNA): TGTGCCAGTAGTATGGGGGGTAGTAGCAATCAGCCCCAGCATTTT. The encoded protein is CASSMGGSSNQPQHF.